The 21 T cell receptor beta chains given below trace back to one sample, sequenced in a study of shared T cell receptors in the human thymus. Sequencing was performed with immunoSEQ multiplex PCR; in TCRdb, only in-frame clones are kept and a portion is missing. The table lists more than 550,000 clones, 70% to 90% of them singletons. A further study also used this sample, focusing on human thymus T cells.

The sample comprised thymocytes. These receptors all come from a girl under two years old with a congenital heart defect.

This CDR3 is CASNLRGWGNTEAFF. CDR3 nucleotide sequence: TGTGCCAGCAACCTCCGGGGGTGGGGTAACACTGAAGCTTTCTTT. The gene calls are TRBV5-6 and TRBJ1-1; a weak D match, TRBD1 (5 bases). With 6 bases removed from V and 2 bases from J, the gap between germline ends came to 17 bases. The V gene's germline CDR1 is SGHDT and CDR2 YYEEEE. This CDR3 is built from 15 residues.

The gene calls are TRBV14 and TRBJ2-7; D perhaps matches TRBD2 (7 bases). Germline CDR1 reads SGHDN; CDR2 reads FVKESK. The CDR3 loop spans 16 amino acids. V lost 1 base, J lost 3 bases, and 16 bases lay in between. CDR3 sequence: CASSQVAGALYYEQYF. The CDR3, as DNA: TGTGCCAGCAGCCAAGTTGCGGGGGCCTTGTACTACGAGCAGTACTTC.

CDR3 nucleotide sequence: TGTGCCAGCAGCGGGAAACGTCGGGACAGGGTGTTATCCGGAAACACCATATATTTT. Translated, it gives CASSGKRRDRVLSGNTIYF. This sequence joins TRBV9 and TRBJ1-3; 9 nucleotides line up with TRBD1. V was pared by 3 bases and J by 4 bases, with 17 bases of the junction left unmatched. The CDR3 runs 19 residues. Germline lookup yields CDR1 SGDLS and CDR2 YYNGEE.

This clone was seen more than once but under ten times. The chain has TRBV5-1 and TRBJ1-2, with unresolved D. Germline V lookup: CDR1 SGHRS, CDR2 YFSETQ. This CDR3 is built from 13 residues. Trimming took 0 bases from V and 2 from J, leaving 5 bases between them. This CDR3 is CASSLGPNYGYTF. CDR3 DNA sequence: TGCGCCAGCAGCTTGGGGCCAAACTATGGCTACACCTTC.

The chain couples TRBV19 to TRBJ1-5; unclear D gene. Germline V gene sequence: CDR1 LNHDA, CDR2 SQIVND (reference sequence). V was clipped by 4 bases and J by 6 bases, with 13 bases between them. The CDR3 is 14 residues long. In nucleotides, the CDR3 is TGTGCCAGTAGTACTCGGAGAGGAGGTCAGCCCCAGCATTTT. Its protein product is CASSTRRGGQPQHF.

The rearrangement links TRBV20-1 to TRBJ1-1; D unclear. V lost 7 bases to trimming and J lost 6 bases, with 9 bases between them. The CDR3 is 10 residues long. Germline CDR1 is DFQATT and CDR2 is SNEGSKA (reference sequence). CDR3 residues: CSERPSEAFF. CDR3 DNA sequence: TGCAGTGAGCGCCCTTCTGAAGCTTTCTTT.

The chain links TRBV28 to TRBJ2-1, with TRBD2 matching 10 bases. V was pared by 3 bases and J by 8 bases, with 7 bases of the junction left unmatched. Germline lookup yields CDR1 MDHEN and CDR2 SYDVKM. This CDR3 spans 15 amino acids. This CDR3 is CASSLRGSGGYEQFF. In nucleotides, the CDR3 is TGTGCCAGCAGTTTGAGAGGTAGCGGGGGGTATGAGCAGTTCTTC.

This clone has a handful of counts. The chain joins TRBV14 to TRBJ1-1; 8 bases line up with TRBD1. With V trimmed by 0 bases and J by 7 bases, 1 base remained unmatched. Per the germline V gene, CDR1 is SGHDN and CDR2 is FVKESK. The CDR3 extends over 13 amino acids. CDR3 in DNA: TGTGCCAGCAGCCAAGATGGGACAGGTGAAGCTTTCTTT. As protein: CASSQDGTGEAFF.

A few counts support this clone. The chain has TRBV11-2 and TRBJ1-2; D might be TRBD1 (5 bases). From germline, CDR1 is SGHAT and CDR2 FQNNGV. V was clipped by 3 bases and J by 8 bases, with 16 bases between them. The CDR3 runs to 14 residues. This CDR3 reads CASSFGAQSPGYTF. CDR3 sequence (DNA): TGTGCCAGCAGCTTTGGGGCCCAGAGTCCGGGCTACACCTTC.

V gene TRBV18 combines with J gene TRBJ1-5; D is possibly TRBD1 (6 bases). This CDR3 contains 15 residues. Trimming shortened V by 2 bases and J by 6 bases, and 14 bases separated the two germline ends. Germline V gene data show CDR1 as KGHSH and CDR2 as LQKENI. The CDR3 sequence: CASSPGRGRSQPQHF. CDR3 in DNA: TGTGCCAGCTCACCAGGCAGGGGTAGAAGTCAGCCCCAGCATTTT.

J is TRBJ2-6 and V is TRBV15; a possible D gene is TRBD1 (6 bases). The CDR3 is made up of 18 amino acids. Germline assignment: CDR1 LNHNV and CDR2 YYDKDF (reference sequence). The V end lost 3 bases, the J end lost 1 base, and 16 bases lay between the germline ends. The CDR3 protein is CATSRPTGPLSGANVLTF. In DNA form, the CDR3 reads TGTGCCACCAGCAGGCCGACAGGCCCCCTGTCTGGGGCCAACGTCCTGACTTTC.

The chain has TRBV2 and TRBJ2-3, with 12 bases matching TRBD1. CDR3 size: 20 residues. Per germline, CDR1 SNHLY and CDR2 FYNNEI. After removal of 6 bases from V and 4 bases from J, the junction contained 20 bases not matched to a gene. The CDR3, as DNA: TGTGCCAGCAGGGTTAACTACTGGCTGGGACAGGGGGCTTGGGCAGATACGCAGTATTTT. It is translated as CASRVNYWLGQGAWADTQYF.

V is TRBV28 and J is TRBJ2-5, with 9 bases that match TRBD1. The germline CDR1 and CDR2 sequences are MDHEN and SYDVKM. CDR3 length: 15 residues. With 8 bases clipped from V and 4 bases from J, the junction kept 11 bases outside the gene matches. The CDR3 sequence is CASSDWTGEGETQYF. CDR3 coding DNA: TGTGCCAGCTCCGATTGGACAGGGGAAGGAGAGACCCAGTACTTC.

The V call is TRBV30, the J call TRBJ1-6; 9 bases line up with TRBD1. Germline V gene data show CDR1 as GTSNPN and CDR2 as SVGIG (reference sequence). V was pared by 3 bases and J by 6 bases, with 15 bases of the junction left unmatched. There are 18 residues in the CDR3. The CDR3 sequence is CAWSDRDREDKGNSPLHF. For the CDR3, the DNA is TGTGCCTGGAGCGACCGGGACAGGGAGGATAAGGGTAATTCACCCCTCCACTTT.

The rearrangement joins TRBV5-4 to TRBJ2-1; 13 positions match TRBD2. The CDR3 loop spans 16 amino acids. After removal of 0 bases from V and 9 bases from J, the junction contained 6 bases not matched to a gene. Germline V CDR1 and CDR2: SGHNT, YYREEE (reference sequence). CDR3 DNA sequence: TGTGCCAGCAGCTTGGCACTAGCGGGGGGGCTCGGTGAGCAGTTCTTC. This sequence encodes CASSLALAGGLGEQFF.

This chain uses TRBV4-3 with TRBJ2-6; the match to TRBD1 covers 8 bases. V was clipped by 4 bases and J by 2 bases; unmatched bases: 19. This CDR3 comprises 21 residues. The germline gives CDR1 LGHNA, CDR2 YSLEER. CDR3 nucleotides: TGCGCCAGCAGCCGAGAAAACCCGGGACAGGCTTCCTGTACTGGGGCCAACGTCCTGACTTTC. It codes for CASSRENPGQASCTGANVLTF.

The chain recombines TRBV4-1 with TRBJ1-1; perhaps TRBD1 as D (5 bases). V dropped 2 bases and J dropped 5 bases, with 15 bases sitting between them. Germline V lookup: CDR1 MGHRA, CDR2 YSYEKL. CDR3 size: 15 residues. This CDR3 is CASSQTFGGWTEAFF. In nucleotides, the CDR3 is TGCGCCAGCAGCCAAACCTTTGGGGGGTGGACTGAAGCTTTCTTT.

The rearrangement joins TRBV6-1 to TRBJ2-2; TRBD1 matches at 7 bases. The CDR3 is 14 amino acids. V dropped 6 bases and J dropped 5; count of bases not matched to a gene: 6. Per the germline V gene, CDR1 is MNHNS and CDR2 is SASEGT. The CDR3 is CASREGARTGELFF. The CDR3 bases are TGTGCCAGCAGAGAGGGGGCTCGGACCGGGGAGCTGTTTTTT.

The V gene is TRBV6-1, the J gene TRBJ1-2, with D uncertain. The ends were cut back, 5 bases at V and 6 bases at J, with 16 bases in the middle. The CDR3 has 14 amino acids. Germline lookup yields CDR1 MNHNS and CDR2 SASEGT. The CDR3, as DNA: TGTGCCAGCAGTTGGAATGGACGGGGTAATGGCTACACCTTC. This encodes CASSWNGRGNGYTF.

This clone was picked up one time. The chain employs TRBV7-6 and TRBJ2-5; no firm D call. This CDR3 spans 14 amino acids. CDR1 is SGHVS and CDR2 is FNYEAQ in the germline V gene. V was pared by 1 base and J by 2 bases, with 8 bases between. CDR3 sequence: CASSLVLPQETQYF. CDR3 coding DNA: TGTGCCAGCAGCTTAGTACTGCCACAAGAGACCCAGTACTTC.

This chain uses TRBV7-4 with TRBJ1-2; the D gene is possibly TRBD1 (5 bases). The V end lost 2 bases, the J end lost 3 bases, and 7 bases lay between the germline ends. This CDR3 is built from 13 residues. Looked up from germline, CDR1 is SGHVT and CDR2 is SQSDAQ. The CDR3 spells CASSLPRDYGYTF. The CDR3 bases are TGTGCCAGCAGCTTACCCAGGGACTATGGCTACACCTTC.